The 6 T cell receptor beta chains below were found in one sample sequenced in a study of PD-1 blockade in classical Hodgkin lymphoma. Each patient relapsed following autologous stem cell transplantation, and prior brentuximab vedotin exposure differed. Here immunoSEQ multiplex PCR was the method, and the copy in TCRdb shows in-frame clones only, minus some. Among 90,000 to 130,000 clones listed, roughly nine tenths were seen once. Sequenced material: peripheral blood mononuclear cells (PBMCs), taken before the second cycle of nivolumab. These receptors were collected from a human donor with classical Hodgkin lymphoma.

The gene calls are TRBV5-6 and TRBJ2-1; either TRBD1 or TRBD2 may supply D (7 bases each). V was trimmed by 6 bases and J by 12 bases, leaving 22 bases between them. Germline loops: CDR1 SGHDT, CDR2 YYEEEE. This CDR3 contains 14 residues. CDR3 protein: CASTLGQLRGGQFF. The CDR3 DNA sequence: TGTGCCAGCACGCTGGGACAGCTCCGCGGGGGGCAGTTCTTC.

The chain recombines TRBV4-1 with TRBJ2-7; TRBD2 agrees at 11 bases. Germline V lookup: CDR1 MGHRA, CDR2 YSYEKL. J gave up 0 bases and V 1 base, and 5 bases lay outside the gene matches. The CDR3 is 17 residues long. The CDR3 bases are TGCGCCAGCAGCCAAGTCGGAGGACTAGCGGGCTCCTACGAGCAGTACTTC. Its protein is CASSQVGGLAGSYEQYF.

The V gene is TRBV27, the J gene TRBJ2-1, with 11 bases identical to TRBD2. The CDR3 runs to 14 residues. The junction had 4 bases not matched to a gene; V was cut back by 6 bases and J by 6 bases. Per the germline V gene, CDR1 is MNHEY and CDR2 is SMNVEV (reference sequence). Here the CDR3 DNA reads TGTGCCAGCAGCAGTCTAGCGGGAGGCAATGAGCAGTTCTTC. Protein product: CASSSLAGGNEQFF.

The chain couples TRBV7-9 to TRBJ2-1, with TRBD2 matching over 9 bases. The CDR3 is 18 residues long. J lost 0 bases, V lost 1 base, and 7 bases had no gene match. From germline, CDR1 is SEHNR and CDR2 FQNEAQ (reference sequence). The chain's CDR3 is CASSLVGLAGHSYNEQFF. CDR3 DNA sequence: TGTGCCAGCAGCTTAGTAGGGCTAGCGGGACACTCCTACAATGAGCAGTTCTTC.

The genes are TRBV2 and TRBJ2-1; D unclear. The CDR3 runs to 11 residues. From germline, CDR1 is SNHLY and CDR2 FYNNEI. With 6 bases removed from V and 5 bases from J, the gap between germline ends came to 5 bases. The CDR3 region is CASSPDNEQFF. The CDR3 nucleotides are TGTGCCAGCAGCCCGGACAATGAGCAGTTCTTC.

The chain combines TRBV18 with TRBJ2-5, with 11 positions matching TRBD1. Germline V gene sequence: CDR1 KGHSH, CDR2 LQKENI. This CDR3 has 15 amino acids. J gave up 4 bases and V 6 bases, and 7 bases lay outside the gene matches. The CDR3 DNA sequence: TGTGCCAGCTCCCCGGACAGGGGGCTAGGAGAGACCCAGTACTTC. Its protein product is CASSPDRGLGETQYF.